This section outlines one T cell receptor (beta chain) sequence together with its context. With 60 Vbeta and 13 Jbeta primers, the PCR was carried out. Sequencing was performed with immunoSEQ multiplex PCR; in TCRdb, only in-frame clones are kept and a portion is missing. This sample has under 150,000 clones, with more than 70% found just once. This CDR3 has 15 residues. Trimming cost V 0 bases and J 5 bases, with 12 bases left between them. CDR1 MGHRA and CDR2 YSYEKL come from the germline V gene. These data are taken from a study of cytomegalovirus exposure and HLA in healthy donors. Specimen: PBMCs. This rearrangement joins TRBV4-1 to TRBJ2-3; tentatively, D is TRBD1 (6 bases). This clonotype originated in a male donor in good health and CMV-seronegative. CDR3 amino acids: CASSQDSGTRDTQYF. The CDR3 DNA reads as TGCGCCAGCAGCCAAGATTCGGGGACAAGAGATACGCAGTATTTT.